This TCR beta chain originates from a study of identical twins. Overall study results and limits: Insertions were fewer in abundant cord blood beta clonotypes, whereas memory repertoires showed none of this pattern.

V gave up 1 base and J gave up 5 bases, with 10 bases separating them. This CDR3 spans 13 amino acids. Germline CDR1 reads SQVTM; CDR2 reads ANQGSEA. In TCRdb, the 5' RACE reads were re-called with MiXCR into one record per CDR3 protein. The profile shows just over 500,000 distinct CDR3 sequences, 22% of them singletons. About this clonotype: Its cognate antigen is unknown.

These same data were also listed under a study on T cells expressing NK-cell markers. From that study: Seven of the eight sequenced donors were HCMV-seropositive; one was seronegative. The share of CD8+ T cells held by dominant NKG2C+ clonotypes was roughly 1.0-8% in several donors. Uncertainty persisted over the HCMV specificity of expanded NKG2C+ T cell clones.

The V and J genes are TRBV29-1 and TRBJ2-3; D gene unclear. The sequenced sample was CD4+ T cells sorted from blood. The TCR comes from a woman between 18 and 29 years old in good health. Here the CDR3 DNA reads TGCAGCGTTGAAGCCAATAAAGGAGATACGCAGTATTTT. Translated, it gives CSVEANKGDTQYF.